Each of the 14 T cell receptor beta chains below was sequenced from the same sample in a study of blood T cells in healthy people across ages. Then a second PCR, running roughly 7 to 11 cycles, was carried out with a sample-barcoded 5' primer and a J-beta primer mix. One entry per CDR3 protein, called by TCRdb with MiXCR from the 5' RACE reads. The data contain 1,500,000 or so distinct CDR3 sequences, around 59% of them singletons. The sample consisted of blood. The receptors come from a man aged 18 to 35 in good health.

This sequence joins TRBV5-6 and TRBJ2-1, with D possibly being TRBD1 (5 bases). CDR1 and CDR2 (germline): SGHDT, YYEEEE. The germline V and J ends were trimmed by 4 bases and 1 base, with 15 bases remaining between them. CDR3 length: 16 residues. The CDR3 sequence is CASSRGVGASYNEQFF. The CDR3 nucleotides are TGTGCCAGCAGCAGAGGAGTTGGGGCTTCCTACAATGAGCAGTTCTTC.

The chain carries TRBV4-2 and TRBJ2-4; perhaps TRBD2 as D (5 bases). The tail of the sequence fits TRBJ2-7 better, so the J call may be wrong. The CDR3 is made up of 14 amino acids. CDR1 and CDR2 (germline): LGHNA, YNFKEQ. CDR3 DNA sequence: TGTGCCAGCAGCCCCACAGAGGGCCTCTACGAGCAGTACTTC. Encoded protein: CASSPTEGLYEQYF.

The chain combines TRBV20-1 with TRBJ1-2; weak D call: TRBD1 (5 bases). Looked up from germline, CDR1 is DFQATT and CDR2 is SNEGSKA (reference sequence). Between the trimmed V and J ends, which lost 0 bases and 5 bases, there was a span of 19 bases. The CDR3 runs 16 residues. The CDR3 loop reads CSARDLSGTVEYGYTF. Written as DNA, the CDR3 is TGCAGTGCTAGAGACCTTTCCGGGACTGTTGAATATGGCTACACCTTC.

The CDR3 protein is CAISGGLAGSYEQYF. CDR3 bases: TGTGCCATCAGTGGGGGACTAGCAGGCTCCTACGAGCAGTACTTC. V is TRBV10-3 and J is TRBJ2-7, with 9 bases lining up with TRBD2. The V and J ends lost 4 bases and 0 bases, in that order; junction bases with no gene match: 4. In germline, CDR1 is ENHRY, CDR2 SYGVKD. The CDR3 consists of 15 residues.

This clonotype has a handful of counts. The chain combines TRBV29-1 with TRBJ2-5; D is perhaps TRBD2 (5 bases). Matching the DNA end better, TRBJ2-7 makes the J call doubtful. The CDR3 consists of 14 residues. Germline assignment: CDR1 SQVTM and CDR2 ANQGSEA. The CDR3 DNA sequence: TGCAGCGTCCAATATCACGGGCTGAGGGACGAGCAGTACTTC. This sequence encodes CSVQYHGLRDEQYF.

The J gene is TRBJ2-7, the V gene TRBV6-5, with D unclear. The CDR3 consists of 14 residues. V was clipped by 6 bases and J by 0 bases, with 12 bases between them. In germline, CDR1 is MNHEY, CDR2 SVGAGI. The chain's CDR3 is CASRSDPSSYEQYF. CDR3 bases: TGTGCCAGCAGGTCAGACCCGAGCTCCTACGAGCAGTACTTC.

This clonotype occurred a few times. This chain uses TRBV9 with TRBJ2-7; D is perhaps TRBD1 (6 bases). The CDR3 contains 14 residues. Per the germline V gene, CDR1 is SGDLS and CDR2 is YYNGEE. V lost 4 bases to trimming and J lost 3 bases, with 14 bases between them. The CDR3 reads CASSPRDTDYEQYF. The DNA for the CDR3 is TGTGCCAGCAGCCCCCGGGACACGGACTACGAGCAGTACTTC.

This chain uses TRBV20-1 with TRBJ2-3; a possible D gene is TRBD1 (7 bases). Germline CDR1 and CDR2: DFQATT and SNEGSKA (reference sequence). The CDR3 loop spans 17 amino acids. V was clipped by 3 bases and J by 6 bases, with 25 bases between them. The DNA for the CDR3 is TGCAGTGCTAGTCTAGCCCAGGGGGACTTAATTGGGGATACGCAGTATTTT. Translated, it gives CSASLAQGDLIGDTQYF.

This chain uses TRBV27 with TRBJ1-2, with TRBD1 identical over 9 bases. The CDR3 is 15 amino acids. Losses at the gene ends were 3 bases for V and 4 bases for J; bases not matched to a gene: 6. Per the germline V gene, CDR1 is MNHEY and CDR2 is SMNVEV (reference sequence). The CDR3 loop is CASSLGTGSPYGYTF. The CDR3 nucleotides are TGTGCCAGCAGTTTGGGGACAGGGAGCCCCTATGGCTACACCTTC.

The rearrangement uses TRBV4-1 and TRBJ2-5; TRBD2 is a possible D gene (5 bases). The CDR3 loop spans 17 amino acids. Trimming took 0 bases from V and 11 from J, leaving 25 bases between them. CDR1 is MGHRA, CDR2 YSYEKL, per germline. For the CDR3, the DNA is TGCGCCAGCAGCCAAGATCGGTGGCGGGTACTTTCGTATGAGCAGTACTTC. Translation gives CASSQDRWRVLSYEQYF.

J is TRBJ1-5 and V is TRBV28; perhaps TRBD1 as D (6 bases). V lost 6 bases, J lost 2 bases, and 17 bases lay in between. CDR3 length: 16 amino acids. CDR1 is MDHEN and CDR2 is SYDVKM in the germline V gene. CDR3 region: CASSSTGTTRNQPQHF. The CDR3 DNA reads as TGTGCCAGCAGCTCAACCGGGACAACTCGCAATCAGCCCCAGCATTTT.

The V and J genes are TRBV14 and TRBJ2-5, with TRBD2 identical over 8 bases. The CDR3 sequence is 14 residues long. CDR1 SGHDN and CDR2 FVKESK come from the germline V gene. The J segment lost 5 bases and the V segment lost 4 bases, leaving 6 bases of the junction unmatched. CDR3 DNA sequence: TGTGCCAGCAGCCCGACGACTAGCGCGGAGACCCAGTACTTC. It codes for CASSPTTSAETQYF.

This rearrangement joins TRBV20-1 to TRBJ2-1; TRBD1 agrees at 9 bases. J gave up 3 bases and V 0 bases, and 3 bases lay outside the gene matches. The CDR3 runs 15 residues. Germline loops: CDR1 DFQATT, CDR2 SNEGSKA (reference sequence). The CDR3 region is CSAREGTGIYNEQFF. The CDR3 DNA reads TGCAGTGCTAGAGAAGGGACAGGGATCTACAATGAGCAGTTCTTC.

The chain is built from TRBV28 and TRBJ1-1; D gene uncertain. The CDR3 length is 15 residues. The V and J ends lost 7 bases and 2 bases respectively, with 17 bases between them. Germline V lookup: CDR1 MDHEN, CDR2 SYDVKM. CDR3 sequence: CASNPVRHLNTEAFF. The CDR3 DNA follows: TGTGCCAGCAACCCAGTTCGGCATTTAAACACTGAAGCTTTCTTT.